This section outlines one T cell receptor beta chain sequence together with its context. There are a few counts of this clonotype. Its specific antigen is unknown. No base qualities exist here, and no much larger clone lies one base off it. The data derive from a study of identical twins listed by TCRdb under 2016. Regarding the research as a whole: To test whether fetal clonotypes persist, the study used deep sequencing on TCR alpha and beta repertoires from monozygotic twins, unrelated adults of various ages, and cord blood. Replicate twin experiments were performed at different times using different library preparation protocols to rule out contamination. Beyond this particular receptor, the publication reports: In beta out-of-frame sequences, excess twin sharing was weaker, because having fewer shared sequences lowered the signal-to-noise ratio. Compared with coincidental sharing between unrelated individuals, an excess of low generation-probability sequences was observed among out-of-frame TCR alpha sequences shared between twins. Because the same donors could not be followed over many years, conclusions were based on cross-sectional statistical analysis. Invariant T cells such as MAIT and iNKT could partly confound zero-insertion analyses, though diverse VJ usage argued against this for most clonotypes. In monozygotic twins, recombination models systematically underestimated out-of-frame TCR alpha sharing, but the models matched the sharing seen between unrelated individuals. Abundant cord blood beta clonotypes had fewer insertions, young adult naive repertoires showed a similar but weaker trend, and memory repertoires showed no such trend.

The library was generated by 5' RACE. The sequencing machine was an Illumina HiSeq 2000. Template switching introduced a universal primer binding site; the final cDNA contained a unique molecular identifier, enabling accurate counting of TCR cDNA molecules. Specific primers in the conserved constant-segment region were used to synthesize first-strand cDNA for the TCR alpha and beta chains. To control for contamination, each cDNA library was double barcoded with a SMART-Mk sample barcode plus Illumina barcodes. TruSeq adapter sequences along with Illumina sample barcodes were introduced in two successive PCR steps. Sequencing of the TCR alpha and beta cDNA libraries was done on the Illumina HiSeq platform using custom primers. Per the original workflow: MiGEC was used to process raw reads and extract unique molecular identifiers, and MiXCR was used to find CDR3 positions. For each individual, recombination models were inferred using an EM algorithm with the repgenHMM and IGoR tools. Shared clonotype analysis was performed with the tcR package in R, normalizing sharing by the product of cloneset sizes. To study raw recombination free of thymic and clonal selection effects, out-of-frame nonproductive sequences were analyzed. TCRdb reanalyzed the raw reads on its own, using fastp at Q25 for trimming and MiXCR for clone calling, and kept in-frame beta chains. All rows with the same CDR3 protein become a single entry with the most common DNA and genes. The V and J calls come from TCRdb's annotation, not from the publication. This sample lists 200,000 to 250,000 distinct CDR3 sequences; roughly 13% were detected once. Of the sample, 3.5% to 5% falls within the top ten clones.

V drops 7 bases and J drops 10 bases, leaving 16 bases in between. CDR1 MNHNS and CDR2 SASEGT were looked up in the germline V gene. Including the terminal cysteine and phenylalanine, the CDR3 comprises 13 residues. The DNA shown is the 39-base CDR3, in frame from base 1. Every donor was a healthy Caucasian. Three pairs of female monozygotic twins, all aged about 18 to 29 years, made up the twin cohort. Miltenyi CD45RO+ enrichment and human naive T-cell isolation kits were used to isolate memory (CD45RO+) and naive T cells from PBMC. The data also belong to a second study, concerning yellow fever vaccine responses in identical twins. The second study, in turn, reports: The T cell response to vaccination in identical twins was reported by the authors to appear partly convergent and partly personalized. In the study, vaccine-responding T cell clones were precisely tracked in identical twins.

The specimen sequenced was memory (CD45RO+) T cells sorted from blood. This specimen's cell subset or site label, per the study, means: CD45RO+ enriched T cells. The clonotype comes from a woman younger than 35 in good health. In this chain, TRBV6-1 is recombined with TRBJ1-4; no D gene call is confident. For the CDR3, the sequence is CASTGGSDVKLFF. The nucleotide sequence is TGTGCCAGCACCGGAGGTTCCGATGTAAAACTGTTTTTT.